The next 31 T cell receptor beta chains were all read from a single sample in a study of T cells and Merkel cell carcinoma outcomes. Here immunoSEQ multiplex PCR was the method, and the copy in TCRdb shows in-frame clones only, minus some. The sample has approximately 1,400 clones; roughly 90% are singletons. Sequencing was carried out using tumor tissue from Merkel cell carcinoma. The source of these receptors is a human donor with Merkel cell carcinoma.

This sequence joins TRBV5-8 and TRBJ1-5; D is ambiguous. In germline, CDR1 is SGHTS, CDR2 YDEGEE. V shed 4 bases and J shed 8 bases, with 13 bases lying between them. The CDR3 runs to 13 residues. Here the CDR3 reads CASSPGRVKPQHF. The DNA of the CDR3 is TGTGCCAGCAGCCCGGGGAGGGTGAAGCCCCAGCATTTT.

This rearrangement joins TRBV7-9 to TRBJ2-1, with TRBD1 as a possible D gene (6 bases). This CDR3 region has 15 residues. Germline lookup yields CDR1 SEHNR and CDR2 FQNEAQ (reference sequence). Trimming cost V 5 bases and J 9 bases, with 20 bases left between them. CDR3: CASSQLGHAMVEQFF. The CDR3 DNA sequence: TGTGCCAGCAGCCAATTGGGACATGCTATGGTTGAGCAGTTCTTC.

By sample share, this clone is large (0.1 to 1%). As DNA, the CDR3 is TGCGCCAGCAGTCAATGGTCAAGGGTTCCGGCCAATGAGCAGTTCTTC. This translates into CASSQWSRVPANEQFF. The rearrangement joins TRBV23-1 to TRBJ2-1; unclear D gene. TRBV23-1 is marked as an open reading frame, function uncertain. There are 16 residues in the CDR3. Deletions cut 1 base from V and 6 bases from J, with 16 bases between.

The rearrangement joins TRBV14 to TRBJ1-6; possibly TRBD1 for D (5 bases). The germline V and J ends were trimmed by 2 bases and 0 bases, with 20 bases remaining between them. The CDR3 runs 20 residues. CDR1 and CDR2 from the germline V gene are SGHDN and FVKESK. CDR3 sequence: CASSQIFTYTGYSYNSPLHF. Here the CDR3 DNA reads TGTGCCAGCAGCCAAATTTTCACTTACACAGGTTACTCCTATAATTCACCCCTCCACTTT.

This rearrangement joins TRBV6-4 to TRBJ1-1; D not certain. The germline V and J ends were trimmed by 10 bases and 1 base, with 16 bases remaining between them. CDR1 and CDR2 (germline): MRHNA, SNTAGT. The CDR3 totals 14 residues. The CDR3 loop is CATKRTPSNTEAFF. CDR3 DNA sequence: TGTGCCACTAAGCGGACTCCGTCGAACACTGAAGCTTTCTTT.

The genes are TRBV19 and TRBJ1-2; TRBD1 matches 7 bases. This CDR3 is built from 13 residues. Germline assignment: CDR1 LNHDA and CDR2 SQIVND (reference sequence). After removal of 6 bases from V and 8 bases from J, the junction contained 9 bases not matched to a gene. The CDR3 DNA reads TGTGCCAGTAGAGGGCAGGGGGGTTACGGCTACACCTTC. It is translated as CASRGQGGYGYTF.

The V gene is TRBV11-3, the J gene TRBJ2-4; D call uncertain. Germline lookup yields CDR1 SGHNT and CDR2 YENEEA. V lost 4 bases to trimming and J lost 9 bases, with 13 bases between them. This CDR3 comprises 13 residues. The CDR3 sequence: CASSSPSQTIQYF. The CDR3 coding sequence is TGTGCCAGCAGCTCCCCTTCCCAAACCATTCAGTACTTC.

This clone was picked up one time. V gene TRBV7-6 combines with J gene TRBJ1-5; D ambiguous. The CDR3 consists of 17 residues. With 0 bases removed from V and 2 bases from J, the gap between germline ends came to 14 bases. The germline V gene has CDR1 SGHVS and CDR2 FNYEAQ. The CDR3 protein is CASSLAPPEDGNQPQHF. The CDR3 DNA is TGTGCCAGCAGCTTAGCGCCGCCCGAGGACGGCAATCAGCCCCAGCATTTT.

V gene TRBV4-1 combines with J gene TRBJ1-1; a possible D gene is TRBD1 (5 bases). The V and J ends lost 1 base and 5 bases respectively, with 23 bases between them. The germline gives CDR1 MGHRA, CDR2 YSYEKL. This CDR3 region has 18 residues. The CDR3 coding sequence is TGCGCCAGCAGCCAAGGTGCAGGGCCCCAGAGGCTAAATACTGAAGCTTTCTTT. Translating it yields CASSQGAGPQRLNTEAFF.

This clone came up a few times. The chain couples TRBV27 to TRBJ2-1, with D possibly TRBD1 on 5 matching bases. The CDR3 has 13 residues. Germline V gene sequence: CDR1 MNHEY, CDR2 SMNVEV (reference sequence). V lost 8 bases, J lost 4 bases, and 12 bases lay in between. The CDR3 coding sequence is TGTGCCAGCCGCCCCAAGGGGTACAATGAGCAGTTCTTC. It is translated as CASRPKGYNEQFF.

This clone has a single count. The gene calls are TRBV2 and TRBJ2-1; 9 nucleotides align to TRBD2. The CDR3 runs 15 residues. The V segment lost 8 bases and the J segment 6 bases; nucleotides outside the gene matches: 11. CDR1 SNHLY and CDR2 FYNNEI come from the germline V gene. The CDR3: CASESSGVIPNEQFF. CDR3 in DNA: TGTGCCAGCGAATCTAGCGGGGTCATTCCCAATGAGCAGTTCTTC.

The V gene is TRBV9, the J gene TRBJ2-3, with D perhaps TRBD2 (6 bases). CDR1 is SGDLS and CDR2 is YYNGEE in the germline V gene. The CDR3 has 15 residues. Trimming removed 4 bases from V and 0 bases from J, with 12 bases in between. Here the CDR3 DNA reads TGTGCCAGCAGCTCCGGGACTGTGAGCACAGATACGCAGTATTTT. Translation: CASSSGTVSTDTQYF. Combining the CDR3 with reference TRBV9 and TRBJ2-3 gives the whole variable domain DSGVTQTPKHLITATGQRVTLRCSPRSGDLSVYWYQQSLDQGLQFLIQYYNGEERAKGNILERFSAQQFPDLHSELNLSSLELGDSALYFCASSSGTVSTDTQYFGPGTRLTVL.

This chain links TRBV27 with TRBJ1-1; TRBD1 might be the D (6 bases). The CDR3 covers 16 residues. The ends were cut back, 8 bases at V and 1 base at J, with 20 bases in the middle. Germline V lookup: CDR1 MNHEY, CDR2 SMNVEV (reference sequence). The DNA for the CDR3 is TGTGCCAGCGGACCGGTGGGGGGGCGAGGGAACACTGAAGCTTTCTTT. Its protein product is CASGPVGGRGNTEAFF.

V usage is TRBV4-1 and J usage is TRBJ1-6; no firm D call. The CDR3 extends over 14 amino acids. Germline loops: CDR1 MGHRA, CDR2 YSYEKL. Trimming took 6 bases from V and 9 from J, leaving 15 bases between them. DNA for the CDR3: TGCGCCAGCAGGCCGATCCTGGAGGCTTCACCCCTCCACTTT. This translates into CASRPILEASPLHF.

J is TRBJ2-7 and V is TRBV10-2; D is undetermined. The CDR3 sequence is 12 residues long. The germline CDR1 and CDR2 sequences are WSHSY and SAAADI. V was cut by 7 bases and J by 6 bases, with 13 bases left in between. CDR3 sequence reads: CASTVDGIEQYF. The CDR3 DNA is TGCGCCAGCACAGTGGACGGAATCGAGCAGTACTTC.

The rearrangement joins TRBV9 to TRBJ2-7; D unresolved. The CDR3 extends over 13 amino acids. The V end was cut by 2 bases, the J end by 1 base, with 7 bases between. Germline V CDR1 and CDR2: SGDLS, YYNGEE. CDR3 sequence: CASSVDGSYEQYF. The DNA of the CDR3 is TGTGCCAGCAGCGTTGACGGATCCTACGAGCAGTACTTC.

The chain carries TRBV29-1 and TRBJ1-5; unclear D gene. Germline CDR1 is SQVTM and CDR2 is ANQGSEA. The CDR3 spans 13 residues. Between the trimmed V and J ends, which lost 4 bases and 0 bases, there was a span of 7 bases. The DNA for the CDR3 is TGCAGCGTTGCTGATGATAGCAATCAGCCCCAGCATTTT. It yields the protein CSVADDSNQPQHF.

The chain has TRBV7-6 and TRBJ2-7; TRBD1 agrees at 7 bases. V shed 5 bases and J 0 bases; nucleotides not matched to a gene: 7. Germline CDR1 reads SGHVS; CDR2 reads FNYEAQ. The CDR3 totals 15 residues. CDR3 protein: CASSPAGGSSYEQYF. DNA for the CDR3: TGTGCCAGCAGCCCCGCAGGGGGATCCTCCTACGAGCAGTACTTC.

Comment on this clone: Relative to the germline gene, one junction end is altered; a read error may explain this. The V gene is TRBV29-1, the J gene TRBJ1-1; TRBD1 matches at 9 bases. Germline assignment: CDR1 SQVTM and CDR2 ANQGSEA. This CDR3 contains 12 residues. The CDR3 is CSVGTGRAEAFF. DNA for the CDR3: TGTAGCGTTGGGACAGGGAGGGCTGAAGCTTTCTTT.

The CDR3 reads CASSVVPRGTEAFF. Here the CDR3 DNA reads TGTGCCAGCAGCGTAGTGCCCAGGGGCACTGAAGCTTTCTTT. The J gene is TRBJ1-1, the V gene TRBV9; a possible D gene is TRBD1 (6 bases). Germline CDR1 is SGDLS and CDR2 is YYNGEE. The CDR3 has 14 amino acids. V lost 0 bases and J lost 4, with 10 bases in between.

This clone has a single count. The chain employs TRBV25-1 and TRBJ2-5; 10 nucleotides align to TRBD2. CDR1 and CDR2 from the germline V gene are MGHDK and SYGVNS. Trimming took 2 bases from V and 4 from J; bases not matched to a gene: 4. CDR3 length: 15 residues. The DNA of the CDR3 is TGTGCCAGCAGTGAAGAGCGGGGGGGCCGAGAGACCCAGTACTTC. Translating it yields CASSEERGGRETQYF.

This chain connects TRBV5-8 to TRBJ2-5; 10 nucleotides align to TRBD1. CDR1 SGHTS and CDR2 YDEGEE come from the germline V gene. The CDR3 runs to 14 residues. The ends lost 3 bases at V and 5 bases at J; junction bases unmatched: 4. CDR3 in amino acids: CASSSGTGEETQYF. The CDR3 bases are TGTGCCAGCAGCTCCGGGACAGGGGAGGAGACCCAGTACTTC.

The chain uses TRBV9 and TRBJ2-4, with D perhaps TRBD1 (6 bases). This CDR3 has 13 amino acids. The germline gives CDR1 SGDLS, CDR2 YYNGEE. V was cut by 3 bases and J by 6 bases, with 10 bases left in between. This CDR3 is CASSAGAGNIQYF. The CDR3 nucleotides read TGTGCCAGCAGCGCAGGGGCGGGAAACATTCAGTACTTC.

CDR3 nucleotides: TGCGCCAGCAGCACCGCAGGGGCAGATACGCAGTATTTT. Its protein product is CASSTAGADTQYF. The chain is built from TRBV5-1 and TRBJ2-3; a possible D gene is TRBD1 (6 bases). The CDR3 is 13 residues long. The V and J ends lost 4 bases and 4 bases respectively, with 10 bases between them. Per germline, CDR1 SGHRS and CDR2 YFSETQ.

A note on this clone: The same CDR3 also results from other DNA sequences found in this sample. This chain connects TRBV5-1 to TRBJ1-1, with D possibly TRBD1 on 5 matching bases. The V gene lost 8 bases and the J gene lost 2 bases, with 16 bases spanning the gap. Per germline, CDR1 SGHRS and CDR2 YFSETQ. The CDR3 is 14 amino acids. The CDR3 bases are TGCGCCAGTAGCATTCAGGGTGTCAACACTGAAGCTTTCTTT. This encodes CASSIQGVNTEAFF.

This rearrangement joins TRBV7-6 to TRBJ2-7; the D is unclear. The CDR3 length is 14 residues. The V end was cut by 4 bases, the J end by 7 bases, with 17 bases between. Germline V gives CDR1 SGHVS, CDR2 FNYEAQ. CDR3 in amino acids: CASSSADGPREQYF. The CDR3 DNA is TGTGCCAGCAGCTCCGCAGATGGCCCCCGGGAGCAGTACTTC. The full variable domain, with the rest looked up from reference TRBV7-6 and TRBJ2-7, is GAGVSQSPRYKVTKRGQDVALRCDPISGHVSLYWYRQALGQGPEFLTYFNYEAQQDKSGLPNDRFSAERPEGSISTLTIQRTEQRDSAMYRCASSSADGPREQYFGPGTRLTVT.

V gene TRBV5-1 combines with J gene TRBJ2-3, with D possibly being TRBD1 (5 bases). Germline CDR1 SGHRS, CDR2 YFSETQ. The CDR3 runs 12 residues. Trimming removed 0 bases from V and 8 bases from J, with 7 bases in between. This chain's CDR3 is CASSLDQGTQYF. As DNA, the CDR3 is TGCGCCAGCAGCTTGGACCAGGGTACGCAGTATTTT.

J is TRBJ1-5 and V is TRBV27; 10 bases match TRBD1. This CDR3 has 14 amino acids. V trimming: 6 bases; J trimming: 6 bases; junction bases outside the gene matches: 5. The V gene's germline CDR1 is MNHEY and CDR2 SMNVEV (reference sequence). The CDR3 nucleotides read TGTGCCAGCAGAGGACAGGGGGAACGTCAGCCCCAGCATTTT. This gives the protein CASRGQGERQPQHF.

The chain links TRBV19 to TRBJ1-2; D ambiguous. CDR1 and CDR2 (germline): LNHDA, SQIVND (reference sequence). The CDR3 sequence is 13 residues long. The ends were cut back, 7 bases at V and 0 bases at J, with 9 bases in the middle. The CDR3 loop is CASTLTANYGYTF. CDR3 nucleotide sequence: TGTGCCAGTACCCTAACAGCTAACTATGGCTACACCTTC.

The chain links TRBV7-6 to TRBJ2-7; D uncertain. Looked up from germline, CDR1 is SGHVS and CDR2 is FNYEAQ. This CDR3 spans 11 amino acids. Trimming pared 5 bases from V and 3 bases from J, leaving 5 bases between. Here the CDR3 DNA reads TGTGCCAGCAGCCCCGGCTACGAGCAGTACTTC. Residues: CASSPGYEQYF.

J is TRBJ1-1 and V is TRBV5-1; no definite D call. From germline, CDR1 is SGHRS and CDR2 YFSETQ. The CDR3 extends over 14 amino acids. Trimming stripped 1 base from V and 2 bases from J, with 9 bases between. As DNA, the CDR3 is TGCGCCAGCAGCTTGTCTCTAGGCAACACTGAAGCTTTCTTT. Translated: CASSLSLGNTEAFF.